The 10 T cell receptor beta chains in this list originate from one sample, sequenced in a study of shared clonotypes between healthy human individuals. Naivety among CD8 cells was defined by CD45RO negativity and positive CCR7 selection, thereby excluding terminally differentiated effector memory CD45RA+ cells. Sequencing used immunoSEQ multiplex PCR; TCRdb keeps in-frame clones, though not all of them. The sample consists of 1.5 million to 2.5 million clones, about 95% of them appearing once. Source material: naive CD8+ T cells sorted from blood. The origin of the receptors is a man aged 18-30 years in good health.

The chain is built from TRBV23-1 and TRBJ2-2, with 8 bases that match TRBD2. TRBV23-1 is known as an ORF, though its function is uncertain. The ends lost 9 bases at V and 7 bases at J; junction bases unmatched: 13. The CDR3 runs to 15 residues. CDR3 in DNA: TGCGCCAGTCCGTGTAGGCGGGAGGCCGGCGGGGAGCTGTTTTTT. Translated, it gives CASPCRREAGGELFF.

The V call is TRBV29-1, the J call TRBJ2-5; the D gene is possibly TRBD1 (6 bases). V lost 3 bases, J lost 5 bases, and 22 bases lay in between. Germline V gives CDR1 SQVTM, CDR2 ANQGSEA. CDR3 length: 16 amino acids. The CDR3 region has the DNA TGCAGCGTTGAGCCTACCGGGACATCCAATTGGGAGACCCAGTACTTC. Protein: CSVEPTGTSNWETQYF. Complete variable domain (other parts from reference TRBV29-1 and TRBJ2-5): SAVISQKPSRDICQRGTSLTIQCQVDSQVTMMFWYRQQPGQSLTLIATANQGSEATYESGFVIDKFPISRPNLTFSTLTVSNMSPEDSSIYLCSVEPTGTSNWETQYFGPGTRLLVL.

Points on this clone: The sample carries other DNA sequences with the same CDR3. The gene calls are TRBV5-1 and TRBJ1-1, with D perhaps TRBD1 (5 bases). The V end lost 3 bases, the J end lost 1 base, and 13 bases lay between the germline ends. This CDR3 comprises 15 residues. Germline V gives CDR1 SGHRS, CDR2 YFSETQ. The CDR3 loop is CASSSPGTGNTEAFF. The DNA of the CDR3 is TGCGCCAGCAGCTCCCCAGGGACGGGGAACACTGAAGCTTTCTTT.

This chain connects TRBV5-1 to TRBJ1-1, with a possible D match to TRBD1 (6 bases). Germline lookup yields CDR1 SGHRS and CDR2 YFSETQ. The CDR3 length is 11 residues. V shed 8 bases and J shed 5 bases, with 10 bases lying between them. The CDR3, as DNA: TGCGCCAGTCAGCAGGGGACTGAAGCTTTCTTT. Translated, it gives CASQQGTEAFF. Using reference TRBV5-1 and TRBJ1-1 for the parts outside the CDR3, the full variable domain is KAGVTQTPRYLIKTRGQQVTLSCSPISGHRSVSWYQQTPGQGLQFLFEYFSETQRNKGNFPGRFSGRQFSNSRSEMNVSTLELGDSALYLCASQQGTEAFFGQGTRLTVV.

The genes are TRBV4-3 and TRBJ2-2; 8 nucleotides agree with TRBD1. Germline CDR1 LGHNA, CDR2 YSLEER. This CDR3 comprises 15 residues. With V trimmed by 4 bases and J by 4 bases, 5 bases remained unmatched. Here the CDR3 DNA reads TGCGCCAGCAGCCCTCGACAGGGGCCCACCGGGGAGCTGTTTTTT. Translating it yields CASSPRQGPTGELFF.

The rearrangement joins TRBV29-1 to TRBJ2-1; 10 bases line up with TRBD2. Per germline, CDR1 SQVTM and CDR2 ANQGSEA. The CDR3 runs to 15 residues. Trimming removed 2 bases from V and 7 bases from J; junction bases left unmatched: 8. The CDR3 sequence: CSVERLAGVRNEQFF. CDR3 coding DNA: TGCAGCGTTGAACGGCTAGCGGGAGTGAGGAATGAGCAGTTCTTC.

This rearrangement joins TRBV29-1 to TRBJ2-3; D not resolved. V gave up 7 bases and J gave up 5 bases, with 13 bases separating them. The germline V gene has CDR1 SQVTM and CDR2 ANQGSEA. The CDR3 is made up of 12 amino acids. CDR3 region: CSAGNAVDTQYF. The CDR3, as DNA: TGCAGCGCGGGTAATGCGGTAGATACGCAGTATTTT.

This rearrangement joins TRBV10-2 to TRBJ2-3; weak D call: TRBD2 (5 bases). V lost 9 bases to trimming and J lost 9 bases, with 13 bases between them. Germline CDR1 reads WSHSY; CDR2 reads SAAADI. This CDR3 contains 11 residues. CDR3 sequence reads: CASLTTQTQYF. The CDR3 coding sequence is TGCGCCAGTCTGACTACGCAAACGCAGTATTTT.

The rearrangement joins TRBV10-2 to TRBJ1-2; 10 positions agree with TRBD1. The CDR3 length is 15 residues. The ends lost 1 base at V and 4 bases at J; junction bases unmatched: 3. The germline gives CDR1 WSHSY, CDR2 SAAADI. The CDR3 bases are TGCGCCAGCAGTGAGTTGGACAGGGGGGGCTATGGCTACACCTTC. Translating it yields CASSELDRGGYGYTF.

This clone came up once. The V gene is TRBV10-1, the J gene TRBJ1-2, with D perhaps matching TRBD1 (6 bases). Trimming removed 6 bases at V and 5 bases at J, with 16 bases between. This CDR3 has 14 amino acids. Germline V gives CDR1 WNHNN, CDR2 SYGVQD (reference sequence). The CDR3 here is CASRPGQDCYGYTF. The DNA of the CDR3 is TGCGCCAGCAGGCCGGGACAAGACTGTTATGGCTACACCTTC.